This entry describes one TCR beta chain. Its antigen is unidentified. On roughly day 10 of culture, CD4+ T cells were separated out. This individual tested PCR-positive for SARS-CoV-2 infection between March and December 2020. Using immunoSEQ multiplex PCR, the repertoire was profiled, and TCRdb retains in-frame clones only, with some absent. This table holds 50,000 to 75,000 clones, about 72% found once. This sample was taken from a study of vaccination effects on CD4 cells after COVID-19. This receptor was taken from a human donor who had a prior SARS-CoV-2 infection. The sequenced sample was CD4+ T cells from PBMCs cultured without peptide, obtained before COVID-19 vaccination.

In nucleotides, the CDR3 is TGTGCCAGTAGCAGGACAGGGAACCCAAATCAGCCCCAGCATTTT. This encodes CASSRTGNPNQPQHF. The genes are TRBV19 and TRBJ1-5; 8 bases map to TRBD1. This CDR3 comprises 15 residues. The germline V gene encodes CDR1 LNHDA and CDR2 SQIVND (reference sequence). Trimming at V came to 6 bases and at J to 4 bases, leaving 8 bases not matched to a gene.